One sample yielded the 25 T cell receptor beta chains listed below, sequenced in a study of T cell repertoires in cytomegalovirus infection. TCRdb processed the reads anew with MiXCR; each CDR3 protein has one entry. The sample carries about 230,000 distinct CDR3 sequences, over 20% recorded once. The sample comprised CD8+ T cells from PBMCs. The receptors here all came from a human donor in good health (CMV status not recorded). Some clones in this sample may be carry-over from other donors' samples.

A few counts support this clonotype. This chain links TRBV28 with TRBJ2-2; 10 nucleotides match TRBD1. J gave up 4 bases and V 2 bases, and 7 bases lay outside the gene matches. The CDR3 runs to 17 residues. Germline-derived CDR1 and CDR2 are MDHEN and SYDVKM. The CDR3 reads CASSLVPGDRGTGELFF. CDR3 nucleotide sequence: TGTGCCAGCAGTTTAGTCCCCGGGGACAGGGGCACCGGGGAGCTGTTTTTT.

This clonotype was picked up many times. The CDR3 loop reads CASRPVRGTGELFF. CDR3 in DNA: TGTGCCAGCCGTCCCGTGAGGGGAACCGGGGAGCTGTTTTTT. The chain carries TRBV7-8 and TRBJ2-2; the D gene could be TRBD1 or TRBD2 (5 bases each). V shed 8 bases and J shed 5 bases, with 15 bases lying between them. The germline V gene has CDR1 SGHVS and CDR2 FQNEAQ. The CDR3 contains 14 residues.

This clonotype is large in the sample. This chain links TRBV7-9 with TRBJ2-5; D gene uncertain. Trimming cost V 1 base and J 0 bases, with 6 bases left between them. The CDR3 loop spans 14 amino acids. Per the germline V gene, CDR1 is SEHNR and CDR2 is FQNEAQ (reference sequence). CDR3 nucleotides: TGTGCCAGCAGCTTAGAAGGATACCAAGAGACCCAGTACTTC. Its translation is CASSLEGYQETQYF.

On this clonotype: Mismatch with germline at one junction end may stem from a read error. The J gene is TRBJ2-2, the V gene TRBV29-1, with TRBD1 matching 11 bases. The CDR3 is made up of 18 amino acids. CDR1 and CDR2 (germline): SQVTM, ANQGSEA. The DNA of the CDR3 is TGCAGCGTCGAAGGGGCGGGGGACAGGGGGAGGAACACCGGGGAGCTGTTTTTT. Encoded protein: CSVEGAGDRGRNTGELFF.

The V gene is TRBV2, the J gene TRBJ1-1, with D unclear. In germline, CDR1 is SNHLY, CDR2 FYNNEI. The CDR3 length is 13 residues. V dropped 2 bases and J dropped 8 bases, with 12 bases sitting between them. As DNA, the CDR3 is TGTGCCAGCAGTGAAATTGGACGACGAGAAGCTTTCTTT. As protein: CASSEIGRREAFF. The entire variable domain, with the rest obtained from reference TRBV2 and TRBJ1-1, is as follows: EPEVTQTPSHQVTQMGQEVILRCVPISNHLYFYWYRQILGQKVEFLVSFYNNEISEKSEIFDDQFSVERPDGSNFTLKIRSTKLEDSAMYFCASSEIGRREAFFGQGTRLTVV.

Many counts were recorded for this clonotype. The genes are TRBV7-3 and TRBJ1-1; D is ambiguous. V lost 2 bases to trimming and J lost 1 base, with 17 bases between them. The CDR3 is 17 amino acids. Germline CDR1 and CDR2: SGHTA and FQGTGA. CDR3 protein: CASSLGPLRDGNTEAFF. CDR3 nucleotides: TGTGCCAGCAGCTTAGGACCCTTGAGGGATGGGAACACTGAAGCTTTCTTT. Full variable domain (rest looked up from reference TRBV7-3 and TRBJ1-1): GAGVSQTPSNKVTEKGKYVELRCDPISGHTALYWYRQSLGQGPEFLIYFQGTGAADDSGLPNDRFFAVRPEGSVSTLKIQRTERGDSAVYLCASSLGPLRDGNTEAFFGQGTRLTVV.

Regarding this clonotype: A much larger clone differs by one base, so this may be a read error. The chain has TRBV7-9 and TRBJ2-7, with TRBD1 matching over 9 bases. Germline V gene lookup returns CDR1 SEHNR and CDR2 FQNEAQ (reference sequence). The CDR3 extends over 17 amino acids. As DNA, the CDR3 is TGTGCCGGCAGCTTAGCCGATGAAGGACAGGGGACCTACGAGCAGTACTTC. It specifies CAGSLADEGQGTYEQYF.

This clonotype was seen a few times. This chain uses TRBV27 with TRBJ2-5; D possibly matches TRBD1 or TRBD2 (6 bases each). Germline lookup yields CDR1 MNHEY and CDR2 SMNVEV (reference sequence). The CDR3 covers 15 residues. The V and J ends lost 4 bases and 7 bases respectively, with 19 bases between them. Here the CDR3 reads CASSSRDGGLGTQYF. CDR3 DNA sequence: TGTGCCAGCAGTTCCCGGGACGGGGGCTTAGGGACCCAGTACTTC.

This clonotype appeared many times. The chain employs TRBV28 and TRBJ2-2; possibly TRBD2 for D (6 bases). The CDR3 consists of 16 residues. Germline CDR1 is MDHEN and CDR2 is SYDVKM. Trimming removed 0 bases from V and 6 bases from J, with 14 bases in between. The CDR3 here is CASSLWGGEAAGELFF. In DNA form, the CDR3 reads TGTGCCAGCAGTTTATGGGGCGGGGAAGCCGCCGGGGAGCTGTTTTTT. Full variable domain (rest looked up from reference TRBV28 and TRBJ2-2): DVKVTQSSRYLVKRTGEKVFLECVQDMDHENMFWYRQDPGLGLRLIYFSYDVKMKEKGDIPEGYSVSREKKERFSLILESASTNQTSMYLCASSLWGGEAAGELFFGEGSRLTVL.

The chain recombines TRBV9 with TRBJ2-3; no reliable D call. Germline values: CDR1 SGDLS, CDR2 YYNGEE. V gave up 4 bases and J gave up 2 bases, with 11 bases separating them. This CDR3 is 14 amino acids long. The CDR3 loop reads CASSLERSTDTQYF. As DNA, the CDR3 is TGTGCCAGCAGCTTAGAGAGGTCCACAGATACGCAGTATTTT.

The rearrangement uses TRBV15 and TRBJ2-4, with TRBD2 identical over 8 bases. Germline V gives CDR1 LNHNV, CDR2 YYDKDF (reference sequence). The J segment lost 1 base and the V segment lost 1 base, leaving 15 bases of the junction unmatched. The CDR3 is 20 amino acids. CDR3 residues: CATSRAPAGSGVSAKNIQYF. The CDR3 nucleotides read TGTGCCACCAGCAGAGCCCCGGCGGGTAGCGGGGTGTCGGCCAAAAACATTCAGTACTTC.

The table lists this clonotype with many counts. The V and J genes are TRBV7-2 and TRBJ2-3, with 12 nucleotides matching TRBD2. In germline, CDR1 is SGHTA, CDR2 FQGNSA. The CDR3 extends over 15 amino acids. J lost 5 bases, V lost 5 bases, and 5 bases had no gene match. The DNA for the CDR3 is TGTGCCAGCAGCCCCCTAGCGGGGGGGCTAGATACGCAGTATTTT. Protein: CASSPLAGGLDTQYF.

DNA of the CDR3: TGTGCCACCAGTGACCCCTCGACAGGAAGGAACACCGGGGAGCTGTTTTTT. Its translation is CATSDPSTGRNTGELFF. The gene calls are TRBV24-1 and TRBJ2-2; perhaps TRBD1 as D (6 bases). This CDR3 has 17 residues. Per germline, CDR1 KGHDR and CDR2 SFDVKD. V shed 4 bases and J shed 1 base, with 15 bases lying between them.

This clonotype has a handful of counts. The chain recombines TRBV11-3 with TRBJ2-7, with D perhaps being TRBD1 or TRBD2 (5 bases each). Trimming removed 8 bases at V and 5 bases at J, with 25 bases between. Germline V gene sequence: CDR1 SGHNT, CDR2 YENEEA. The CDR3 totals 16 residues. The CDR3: CASPREPPGPHHEQYF. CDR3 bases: TGTGCCAGCCCCAGGGAGCCCCCCGGGCCTCATCACGAGCAGTACTTC.

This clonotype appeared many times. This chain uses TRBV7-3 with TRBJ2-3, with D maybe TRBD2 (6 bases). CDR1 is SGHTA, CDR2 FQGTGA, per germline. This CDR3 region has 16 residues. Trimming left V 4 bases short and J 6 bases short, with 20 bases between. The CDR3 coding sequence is TGTGCCAGCAGCTCAATCGGAGCGGTGGGGGGTGATACGCAGTATTTT. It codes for CASSSIGAVGGDTQYF.

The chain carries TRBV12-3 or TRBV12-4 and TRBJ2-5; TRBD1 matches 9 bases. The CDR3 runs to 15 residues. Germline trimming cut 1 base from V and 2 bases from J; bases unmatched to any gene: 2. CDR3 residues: CASSLGTGDQETQYF. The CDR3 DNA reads TGTGCCAGCAGTTTAGGGACAGGGGATCAAGAGACCCAGTACTTC.

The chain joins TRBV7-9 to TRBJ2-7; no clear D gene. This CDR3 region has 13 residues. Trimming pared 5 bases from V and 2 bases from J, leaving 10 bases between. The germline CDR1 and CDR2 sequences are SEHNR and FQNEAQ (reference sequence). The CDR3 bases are TGTGCCAGCAGCGCTCCTGCGGCCTACGAGCAGTACTTC. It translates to CASSAPAAYEQYF.

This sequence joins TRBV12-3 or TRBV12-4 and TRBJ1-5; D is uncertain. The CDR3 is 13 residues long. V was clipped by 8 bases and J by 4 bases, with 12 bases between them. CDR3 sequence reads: CASGSPGNQPQHF. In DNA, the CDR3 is TGTGCCAGCGGGTCCCCGGGGAATCAGCCCCAGCATTTT.

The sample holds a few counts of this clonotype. Here the CDR3 reads CASSYGTGSPGELFF. The CDR3 nucleotides read TGTGCCAGCAGTTACGGGACAGGTTCCCCCGGGGAGCTGTTTTTT. The rearrangement uses TRBV6-5 and TRBJ2-2; 8 positions match TRBD1. Losses at the gene ends were 2 bases for V and 6 bases for J; bases not matched to a gene: 5. CDR3 length equals 15 residues. The germline V gene has CDR1 MNHEY and CDR2 SVGAGI.

CDR3 residues: CSAGEKGLAGDTQYF. In DNA, the CDR3 is TGCAGTGCGGGAGAAAAGGGACTAGCCGGAGATACGCAGTATTTT. The chain couples TRBV20-1 to TRBJ2-3; TRBD2 matches at 9 bases. V dropped 6 bases and J dropped 5; count of bases not matched to a gene: 12. This CDR3 region has 15 residues. CDR1 and CDR2 from the germline V gene are DFQATT and SNEGSKA (reference sequence).

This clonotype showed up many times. This chain's CDR3 is CASSLRLAGGYYEQYF. The DNA of the CDR3 is TGTGCCAGCAGCTTAAGGCTAGCGGGGGGGTACTACGAGCAGTACTTC. The gene calls are TRBV7-8 and TRBJ2-7; 12 bases are shared with TRBD2. CDR3 length equals 16 residues. Germline trimming cut 2 bases from V and 3 bases from J; bases unmatched to any gene: 5. Germline lookup yields CDR1 SGHVS and CDR2 FQNEAQ.

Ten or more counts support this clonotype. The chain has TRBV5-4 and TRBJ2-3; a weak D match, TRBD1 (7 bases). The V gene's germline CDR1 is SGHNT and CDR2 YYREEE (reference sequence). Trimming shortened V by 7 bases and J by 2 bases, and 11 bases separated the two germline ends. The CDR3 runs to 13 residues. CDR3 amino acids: CASGGTATDTQYF. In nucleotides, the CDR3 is TGTGCCAGCGGGGGGACAGCCACAGATACGCAGTATTTT.

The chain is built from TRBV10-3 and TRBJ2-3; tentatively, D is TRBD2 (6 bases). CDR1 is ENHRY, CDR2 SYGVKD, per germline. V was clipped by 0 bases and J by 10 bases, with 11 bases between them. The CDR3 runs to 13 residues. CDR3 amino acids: CAISESLVAAQYF. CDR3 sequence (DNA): TGTGCCATCAGTGAGTCGTTAGTAGCGGCGCAGTATTTT.

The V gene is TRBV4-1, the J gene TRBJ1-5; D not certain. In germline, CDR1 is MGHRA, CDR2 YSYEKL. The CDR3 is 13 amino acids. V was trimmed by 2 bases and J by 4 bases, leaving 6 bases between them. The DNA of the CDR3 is TGCGCCAGCAGCCAATCGGCGAATCAGCCCCAGCATTTT. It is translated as CASSQSANQPQHF.

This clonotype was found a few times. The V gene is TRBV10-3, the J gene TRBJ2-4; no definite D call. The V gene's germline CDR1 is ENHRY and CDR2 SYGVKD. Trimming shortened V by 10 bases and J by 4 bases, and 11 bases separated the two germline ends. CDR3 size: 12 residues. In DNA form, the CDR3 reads TGTGCCACCCTCTCACCTAAAAACATTCAGTACTTC. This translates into CATLSPKNIQYF.